This TCR beta chain was sequenced in a study of cytomegalovirus exposure and HLA in healthy donors. This clone was found a few times. This PCR relied on a set of 60 Vbeta primers and 13 Jbeta primers. Here immunoSEQ multiplex PCR was the method, and the copy in TCRdb shows in-frame clones only, minus some. This repertoire shows 95,000 to 130,000 clones, under 90% found once; its top ten account for around 4%. The sample comprised PBMCs. This receptor was identified in a woman aged 30 to 39 in good health and CMV-seronegative.

CDR3 coding DNA: TGCGCCAGCAGCCAAAGGAGATTAAACACTGAAGCTTTCTTT. Translated: CASSQRRLNTEAFF. The J gene is TRBJ1-1, the V gene TRBV4-3; unclear D gene. Per germline, CDR1 LGHNA and CDR2 YSLEER. The CDR3 length is 14 residues. Trimming stripped 2 bases from V and 2 bases from J, with 9 bases between.